Each of the 10 T cell receptor beta chains below was sequenced from the same sample in a study of cytomegalovirus exposure and HLA in healthy donors. Using immunoSEQ multiplex PCR, the repertoire was profiled, and TCRdb retains in-frame clones only, with some absent. In the table there are 150,000 to 200,000 clones, around four fifths of which are singletons. Sample: PBMCs. The source is a man younger than 35 in good health and CMV-seropositive.

With respect to this clone: A much larger clone differs by one base, so this may be a read error. The rearrangement links TRBV9 to TRBJ1-1; no firm D call. Trimming removed 0 bases from V and 1 base from J, with 4 bases in between. The germline CDR1 and CDR2 sequences are SGDLS and YYNGEE. CDR3 size: 13 residues. CDR3 nucleotides: TGTGCCAGCAGCGTAGACACGAACACTGAAGCTTTCTTT. Translating it yields CASSVDTNTEAFF. Based on the CDR3 plus reference TRBV9 and TRBJ1-1, the full variable domain is DSGVTQTPKHLITATGQRVTLRCSPRSGDLSVYWYQQSLDQGLQFLIQYYNGEERAKGNILERFSAQQFPDLHSELNLSSLELGDSALYFCASSVDTNTEAFFGQGTRLTVV.

The rearrangement links TRBV5-4 to TRBJ1-2, with D maybe TRBD1 (5 bases). The V gene's germline CDR1 is SGHNT and CDR2 YYREEE (reference sequence). This CDR3 has 14 residues. V lost 0 bases and J lost 4, with 10 bases in between. In DNA, the CDR3 is TGTGCCAGCAGCTTGGTGCGGGGGAGCTATGGCTACACCTTC. It encodes CASSLVRGSYGYTF.

The V and J genes are TRBV9 and TRBJ2-7; 12 nucleotides agree with TRBD2. The trim removed 0 bases at V and 4 bases at J, leaving 2 bases unmatched. CDR1 is SGDLS, CDR2 YYNGEE, per germline. This CDR3 comprises 15 residues. This chain's CDR3 is CASSVEGTSGYEQYF. CDR3 bases: TGTGCCAGCAGCGTAGAGGGGACTAGCGGGTACGAGCAGTACTTC.

The chain joins TRBV11-2 to TRBJ2-1, with D hard to call. The CDR3 has 13 amino acids. The germline V gene encodes CDR1 SGHAT and CDR2 FQNNGV. Deletions cut 4 bases from V and 7 bases from J, with 11 bases between. This chain's CDR3 is CASSSPRSNEQFF. Written as DNA, the CDR3 is TGTGCCAGCAGCTCCCCCAGGTCAAATGAGCAGTTCTTC.

The chain recombines TRBV28 with TRBJ1-1, with a tentative D call TRBD1 (5 bases). Germline assignment: CDR1 MDHEN and CDR2 SYDVKM. V was shortened by 1 base and J by 8 bases, with 17 bases between the two germline ends. The CDR3 has 15 residues. The CDR3 sequence: CASSLSGGGDPEAFF. The DNA of the CDR3 is TGTGCCAGCAGTTTATCGGGGGGAGGAGATCCCGAAGCTTTCTTT.

This clone was seen just once. V is TRBV9 and J is TRBJ2-2; TRBD1 matches at 7 bases. The V and J ends lost 3 bases and 7 bases, in that order; junction bases with no gene match: 9. The CDR3 has 15 residues. Germline loops: CDR1 SGDLS, CDR2 YYNGEE. In DNA, the CDR3 is TGTGCCAGCAGCGCGGACAGGATAGGGAGCGGGGAGCTGTTTTTT. Amino acid sequence: CASSADRIGSGELFF.

The rearrangement links TRBV4-2 to TRBJ2-3; 9 bases fit TRBD2. The germline gives CDR1 LGHNA, CDR2 YNFKEQ. The CDR3 spans 17 residues. Trimming at V came to 5 bases and at J to 3 bases, leaving 12 bases not matched to a gene. CDR3 sequence reads: CASSFAGGRAGTDTQYF. CDR3 coding DNA: TGTGCCAGCAGCTTCGCAGGCGGGAGGGCCGGGACAGATACGCAGTATTTT.

The chain couples TRBV11-2 to TRBJ2-7; a possible D gene is TRBD2 (5 bases). The V and J ends lost 0 bases and 5 bases respectively, with 14 bases between them. This CDR3 has 15 residues. CDR1 and CDR2 from the germline V gene are SGHAT and FQNNGV. CDR3 sequence (DNA): TGTGCCAGCAGCTTAGAAGGAGAGGGTTGGGACGAGCAGTACTTC. This gives the protein CASSLEGEGWDEQYF.

The chain carries TRBV28 and TRBJ2-1; 9 nucleotides line up with TRBD1. Germline assignment: CDR1 MDHEN and CDR2 SYDVKM. The CDR3 has 17 residues. Losses at the gene ends were 3 bases for V and 7 bases for J; bases not matched to a gene: 13. CDR3 region: CASSFSSRDRASNEQFF. The DNA for the CDR3 is TGTGCCAGCAGTTTTTCCTCCCGGGACAGGGCTTCGAATGAGCAGTTCTTC.

This sequence joins TRBV27 and TRBJ2-2, with 7 bases aligning to TRBD2. V lost 2 bases, J lost 4 bases, and 7 bases stayed unmatched. Germline CDR1 is MNHEY and CDR2 is SMNVEV (reference sequence). This CDR3 has 16 amino acids. CDR3 nucleotide sequence: TGTGCCAGCAGTTTAAACGCGGGAGTGGGCACCGGGGAGCTGTTTTTT. Protein sequence: CASSLNAGVGTGELFF.